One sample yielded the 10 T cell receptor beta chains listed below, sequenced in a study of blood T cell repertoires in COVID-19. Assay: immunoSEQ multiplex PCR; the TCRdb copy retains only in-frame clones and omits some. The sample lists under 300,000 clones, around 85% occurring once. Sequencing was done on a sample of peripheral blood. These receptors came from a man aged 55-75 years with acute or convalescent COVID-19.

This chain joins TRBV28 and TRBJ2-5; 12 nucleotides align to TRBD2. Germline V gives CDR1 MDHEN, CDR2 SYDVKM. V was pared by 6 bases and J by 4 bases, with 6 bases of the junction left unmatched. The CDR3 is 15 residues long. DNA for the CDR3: TGTGCCAGCAGCAAGACTAGCGGGGGAGGAGAGACCCAGTACTTC. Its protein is CASSKTSGGGETQYF.

DNA of the CDR3: TGTGCCAGCAGCTTATCAGGGACAGGGAACACTGAAGCTTTCTTT. Protein sequence: CASSLSGTGNTEAFF. The rearrangement joins TRBV7-8 to TRBJ1-1, with 8 bases fitting TRBD1. V was pared by 2 bases and J by 1 base, with 3 bases of the junction left unmatched. CDR3 size: 15 residues. Germline CDR1 reads SGHVS; CDR2 reads FQNEAQ. The variable domain in full, completed from reference TRBV7-8 and TRBJ1-1, reads GAGVSQSPRYKVAKRGQDVALRCDPISGHVSLFWYQQALGQGPEFLTYFQNEAQLDKSGLPSDRFFAERPEGSVSTLKIQRTQQEDSAVYLCASSLSGTGNTEAFFGQGTRLTVV.

This chain's CDR3 is CASSYLVLSNQPQHF. The DNA for the CDR3 is TGTGCCAGCAGTTACTTAGTGCTTAGCAATCAGCCCCAGCATTTT. The rearrangement uses TRBV6-5 and TRBJ1-5; D is undetermined. The length of the CDR3 is 15 residues. Germline CDR1 MNHEY, CDR2 SVGAGI. Between the trimmed V and J ends, which lost 1 base and 0 bases, there was a span of 7 bases.

The CDR3: CASSLRGSTYNEQFF. The CDR3 DNA reads as TGTGCCAGCAGCTTAAGAGGGAGCACCTACAATGAGCAGTTCTTC. The chain joins TRBV7-9 to TRBJ2-1; D is perhaps TRBD2 (5 bases). This CDR3 contains 15 residues. The V end was cut by 2 bases, the J end by 2 bases, with 10 bases between. Germline V CDR1 and CDR2: SEHNR, FQNEAQ (reference sequence).

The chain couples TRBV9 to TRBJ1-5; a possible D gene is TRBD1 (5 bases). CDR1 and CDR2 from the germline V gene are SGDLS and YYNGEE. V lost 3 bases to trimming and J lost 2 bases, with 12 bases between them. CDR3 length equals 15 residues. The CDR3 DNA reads TGTGCCAGCAGCGCTCAGGGTTTGGGCAATCAGCCCCAGCATTTT. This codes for CASSAQGLGNQPQHF.

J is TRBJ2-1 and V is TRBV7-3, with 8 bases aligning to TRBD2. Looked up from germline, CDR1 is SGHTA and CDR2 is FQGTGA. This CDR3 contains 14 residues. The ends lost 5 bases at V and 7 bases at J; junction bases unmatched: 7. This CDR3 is CASSPVASGNEQFF. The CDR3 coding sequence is TGTGCCAGCAGCCCAGTGGCTAGCGGGAATGAGCAGTTCTTC.

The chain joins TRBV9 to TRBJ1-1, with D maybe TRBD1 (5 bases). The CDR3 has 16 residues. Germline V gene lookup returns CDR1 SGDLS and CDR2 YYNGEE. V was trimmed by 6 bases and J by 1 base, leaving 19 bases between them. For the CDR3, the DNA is TGTGCCAGCACCCCCCCAGGGTGGGGGGAGAACACTGAAGCTTTCTTT. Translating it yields CASTPPGWGENTEAFF.

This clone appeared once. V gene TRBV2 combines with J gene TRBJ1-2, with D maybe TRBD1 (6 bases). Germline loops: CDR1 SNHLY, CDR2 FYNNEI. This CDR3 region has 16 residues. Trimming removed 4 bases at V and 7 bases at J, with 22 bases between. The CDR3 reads CASSVRAPTGWGGYTF. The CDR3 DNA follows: TGTGCCAGCAGTGTCCGAGCTCCAACAGGGTGGGGTGGCTACACCTTC.

The CDR3: CASSRSSYEQYF. The CDR3 DNA sequence: TGTGCCAGCAGTCGCAGCTCCTACGAGCAGTACTTC. The rearrangement links TRBV6-2 or TRBV6-3 to TRBJ2-7; D is undetermined. The CDR3 has 12 residues. CDR1 MNHEY and CDR2 SVGEGT come from the germline V gene. Deletions cut 5 bases from V and 0 bases from J, with 5 bases between.

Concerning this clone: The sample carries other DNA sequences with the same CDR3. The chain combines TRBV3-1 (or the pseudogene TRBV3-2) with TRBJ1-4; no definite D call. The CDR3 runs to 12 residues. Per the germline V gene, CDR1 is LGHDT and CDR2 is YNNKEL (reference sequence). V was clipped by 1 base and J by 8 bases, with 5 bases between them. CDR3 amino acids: CASSQVREKLFF. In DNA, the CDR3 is TGTGCCAGCAGCCAAGTTCGGGAAAAACTGTTTTTT.